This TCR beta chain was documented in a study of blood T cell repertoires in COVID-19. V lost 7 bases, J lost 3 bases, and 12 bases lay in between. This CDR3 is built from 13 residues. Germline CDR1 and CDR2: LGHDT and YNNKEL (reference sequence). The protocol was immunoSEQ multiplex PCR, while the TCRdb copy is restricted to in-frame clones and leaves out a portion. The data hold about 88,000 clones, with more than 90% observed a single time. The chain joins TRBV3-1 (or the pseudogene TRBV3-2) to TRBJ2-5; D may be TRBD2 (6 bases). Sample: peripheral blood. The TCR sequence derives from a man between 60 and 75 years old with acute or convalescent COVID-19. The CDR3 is CASTRRGKETQYF. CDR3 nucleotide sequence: TGTGCCAGCACCCGGAGGGGTAAAGAGACCCAGTACTTC.